The sequence of this TCR beta chain was determined in a study of cytomegalovirus exposure and HLA in healthy donors. The CDR3 totals 16 residues. The V segment lost 7 bases and the J segment 0 bases; nucleotides outside the gene matches: 9. Germline values: CDR1 MDHEN, CDR2 SYDVKM. On this clone itself: Its antigen remains unknown.

Only in-frame clones appear in the TCRdb table, and some are missing; sequencing was by immunoSEQ multiplex PCR. This repertoire shows around 93,000 clones, around 85% found once; its top ten account for around 20%. Study results and limitations: In the 120 or so validation repertoires, just under 95% of cluster scores exceeded 0, per a later analysis. Rarity marked most TCR sequences, yet some public TCRs occurred in many donors.

This clonotype was obtained from a man younger than 35 in good health and CMV-seropositive. V usage is TRBV28 and J usage is TRBJ2-1, with TRBD1 matching 7 bases. Sequenced material: PBMCs. For the CDR3, the DNA is TGTGCCAGCACCCCAAGGGGGCAGGGCTCCTACAATGAGCAGTTCTTC. Translation: CASTPRGQGSYNEQFF.